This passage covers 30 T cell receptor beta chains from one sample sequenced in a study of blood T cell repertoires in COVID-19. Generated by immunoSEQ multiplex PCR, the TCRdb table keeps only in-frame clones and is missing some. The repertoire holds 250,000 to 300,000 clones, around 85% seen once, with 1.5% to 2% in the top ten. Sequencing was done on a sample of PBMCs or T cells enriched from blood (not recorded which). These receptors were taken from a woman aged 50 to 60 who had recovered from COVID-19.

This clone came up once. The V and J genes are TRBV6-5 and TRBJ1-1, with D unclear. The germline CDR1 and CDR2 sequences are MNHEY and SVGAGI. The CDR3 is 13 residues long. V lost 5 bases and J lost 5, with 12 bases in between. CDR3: CASSTQIKTEAFF. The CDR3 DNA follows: TGTGCCAGCAGTACACAGATTAAAACTGAAGCTTTCTTT.

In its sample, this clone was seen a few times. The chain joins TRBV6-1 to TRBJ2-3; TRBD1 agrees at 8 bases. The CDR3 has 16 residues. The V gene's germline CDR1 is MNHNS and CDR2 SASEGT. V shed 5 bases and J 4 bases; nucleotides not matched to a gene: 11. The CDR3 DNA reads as TGTGCCAGCAGTCAAGACAGGGGTACCCTGGCAGATACGCAGTATTTT. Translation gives CASSQDRGTLADTQYF.

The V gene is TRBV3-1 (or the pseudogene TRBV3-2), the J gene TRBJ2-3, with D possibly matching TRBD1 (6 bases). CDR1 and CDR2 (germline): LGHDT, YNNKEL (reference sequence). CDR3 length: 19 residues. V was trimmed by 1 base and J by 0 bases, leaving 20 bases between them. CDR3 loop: CASSQVGIFRDISTDTQYF. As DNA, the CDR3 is TGTGCCAGCAGCCAAGTTGGGATCTTCCGGGACATCAGCACAGATACGCAGTATTTT.

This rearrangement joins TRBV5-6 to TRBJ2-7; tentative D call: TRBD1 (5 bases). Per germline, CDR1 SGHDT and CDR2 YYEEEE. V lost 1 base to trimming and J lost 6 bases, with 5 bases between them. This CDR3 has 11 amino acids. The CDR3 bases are TGTGCCAGCAGCTTGAGGGGCGAGCAGTACTTC. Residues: CASSLRGEQYF.

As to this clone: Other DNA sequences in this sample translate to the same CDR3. The DNA of the CDR3 is TGTGCCAGCAGCGTAGAAAGAGGGACAGATACGCAGTATTTT. Protein product: CASSVERGTDTQYF. V usage is TRBV9 and J usage is TRBJ2-3; possible D gene TRBD2, 5 bases. The CDR3 has 14 residues. Germline V lookup: CDR1 SGDLS, CDR2 YYNGEE. V lost 0 bases, J lost 3 bases, and 8 bases lay in between.

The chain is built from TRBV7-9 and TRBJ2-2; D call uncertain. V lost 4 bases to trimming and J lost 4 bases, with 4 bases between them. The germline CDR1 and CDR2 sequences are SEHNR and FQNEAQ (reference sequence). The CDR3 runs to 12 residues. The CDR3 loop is CASSYGTGELFF. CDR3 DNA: TGTGCCAGCAGCTACGGCACCGGGGAGCTGTTTTTT.

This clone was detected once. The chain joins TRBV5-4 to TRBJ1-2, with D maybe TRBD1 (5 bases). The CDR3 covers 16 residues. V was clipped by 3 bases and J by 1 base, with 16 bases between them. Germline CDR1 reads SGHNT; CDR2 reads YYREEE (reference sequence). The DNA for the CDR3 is TGTGCCAGCAGCTCGGAGGGGCAGCACATTAACTATGGCTACACCTTC. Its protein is CASSSEGQHINYGYTF.

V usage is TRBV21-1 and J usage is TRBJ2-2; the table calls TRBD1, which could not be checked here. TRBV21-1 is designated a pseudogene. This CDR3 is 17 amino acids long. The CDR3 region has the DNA TGTGCCAGCAGCACTAACCCCGGGACAGCGAACACCGGGGAGCTGTTTTTT. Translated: CASSTNPGTANTGELFF.

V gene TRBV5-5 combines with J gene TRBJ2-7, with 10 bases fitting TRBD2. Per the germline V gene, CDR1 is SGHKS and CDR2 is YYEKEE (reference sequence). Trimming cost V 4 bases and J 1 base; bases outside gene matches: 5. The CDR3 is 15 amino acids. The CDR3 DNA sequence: TGTGCCAGCAGCCCAGGACTAGCGGTGTCCTACGAGCAGTACTTC. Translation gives CASSPGLAVSYEQYF. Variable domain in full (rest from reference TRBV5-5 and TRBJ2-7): DAGVTQSPTHLIKTRGQQVTLRCSPISGHKSVSWYQQVLGQGPQFIFQYYEKEERGRGNFPDRFSARQFPNYSSELNVNALLLGDSALYLCASSPGLAVSYEQYFGPGTRLTVT.

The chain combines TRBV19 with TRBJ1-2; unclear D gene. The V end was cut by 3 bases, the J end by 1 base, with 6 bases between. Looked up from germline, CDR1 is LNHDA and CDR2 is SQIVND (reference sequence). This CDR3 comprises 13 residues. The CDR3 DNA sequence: TGTGCCAGTAGTATCGAGGGTAACTATGGCTACACCTTC. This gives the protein CASSIEGNYGYTF.

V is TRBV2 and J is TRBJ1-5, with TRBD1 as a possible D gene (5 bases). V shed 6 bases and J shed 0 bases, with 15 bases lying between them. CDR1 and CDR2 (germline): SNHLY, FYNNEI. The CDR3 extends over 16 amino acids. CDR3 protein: CASRPMGGYSNQPQHF. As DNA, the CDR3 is TGTGCCAGCAGGCCGATGGGGGGATATAGCAATCAGCCCCAGCATTTT.

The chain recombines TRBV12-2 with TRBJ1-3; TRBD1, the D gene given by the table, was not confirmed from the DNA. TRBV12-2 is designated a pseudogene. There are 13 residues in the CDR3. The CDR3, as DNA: TGTGCAAGTCGCTTAGGGGGCTTAAACACCATATATTTT. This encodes CASRLGGLNTIYF.

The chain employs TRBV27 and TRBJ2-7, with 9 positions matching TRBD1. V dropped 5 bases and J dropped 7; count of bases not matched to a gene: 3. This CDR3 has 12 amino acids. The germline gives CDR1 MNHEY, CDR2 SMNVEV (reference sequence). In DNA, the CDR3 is TGTGCCAGCAGTGGACAGGGGTGGGAGCAGTACTTC. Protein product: CASSGQGWEQYF.

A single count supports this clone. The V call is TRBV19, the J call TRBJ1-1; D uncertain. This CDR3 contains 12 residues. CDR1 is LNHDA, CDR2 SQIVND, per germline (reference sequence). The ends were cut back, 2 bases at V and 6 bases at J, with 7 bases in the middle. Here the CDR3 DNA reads TGTGCCAGTAGTATACGGCAGGCTGAAGCTTTCTTT. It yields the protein CASSIRQAEAFF.

CDR3 protein: CASSERWSYNSPLHF. Here the CDR3 DNA reads TGTGCCAGCAGTGAAAGGTGGAGCTATAATTCACCCCTCCACTTT. This chain uses TRBV2 with TRBJ1-6; no clear D gene. Trimming removed 2 bases from V and 3 bases from J, with 8 bases in between. Germline CDR1 and CDR2: SNHLY and FYNNEI. This CDR3 spans 15 amino acids.

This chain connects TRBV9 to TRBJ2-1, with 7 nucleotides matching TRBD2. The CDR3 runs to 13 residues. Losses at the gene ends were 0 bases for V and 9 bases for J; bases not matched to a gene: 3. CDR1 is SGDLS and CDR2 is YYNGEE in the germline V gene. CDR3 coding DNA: TGTGCCAGCAGCGTAGTTGGGGAGGGTGAGCAGTTCTTC. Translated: CASSVVGEGEQFF.

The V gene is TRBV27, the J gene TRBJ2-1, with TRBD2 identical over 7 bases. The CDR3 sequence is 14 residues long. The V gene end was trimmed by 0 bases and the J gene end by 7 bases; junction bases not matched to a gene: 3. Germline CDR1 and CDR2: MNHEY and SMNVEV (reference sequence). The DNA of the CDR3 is TGTGCCAGCAGTTTATCGAGGGAGGGTAATGAGCAGTTCTTC. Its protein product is CASSLSREGNEQFF.

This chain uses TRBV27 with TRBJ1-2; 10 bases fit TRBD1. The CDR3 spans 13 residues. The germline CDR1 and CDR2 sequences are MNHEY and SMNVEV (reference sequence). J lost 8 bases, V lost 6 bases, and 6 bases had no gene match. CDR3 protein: CASRRQGARGYTF. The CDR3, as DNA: TGTGCCAGCAGGCGACAGGGGGCACGGGGCTACACCTTC.

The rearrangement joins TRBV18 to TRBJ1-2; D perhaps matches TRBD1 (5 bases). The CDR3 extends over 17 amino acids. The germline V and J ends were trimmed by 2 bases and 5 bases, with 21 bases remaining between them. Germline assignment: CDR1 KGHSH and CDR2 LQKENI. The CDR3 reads CASSPGQGHRLGYGYTF. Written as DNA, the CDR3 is TGTGCCAGCTCACCAGGACAAGGCCACCGACTTGGATATGGCTACACCTTC. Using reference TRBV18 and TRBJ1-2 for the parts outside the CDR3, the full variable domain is NAGVMQNPRHLVRRRGQEARLRCSPMKGHSHVYWYRQLPEEGLKFMVYLQKENIIDESGMPKERFSAEFPKEGPSILRIQQVVRGDSAAYFCASSPGQGHRLGYGYTFGSGTRLTVV.

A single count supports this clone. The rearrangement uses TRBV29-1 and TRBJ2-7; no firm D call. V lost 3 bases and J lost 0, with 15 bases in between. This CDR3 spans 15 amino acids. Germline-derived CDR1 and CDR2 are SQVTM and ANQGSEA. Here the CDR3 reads CSVDSPDGHSYEQYF. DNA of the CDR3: TGCAGCGTTGATAGTCCCGATGGGCACTCCTACGAGCAGTACTTC.

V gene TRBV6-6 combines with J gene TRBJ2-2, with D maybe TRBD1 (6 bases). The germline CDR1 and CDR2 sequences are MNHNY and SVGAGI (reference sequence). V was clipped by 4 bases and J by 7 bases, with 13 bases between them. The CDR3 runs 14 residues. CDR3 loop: CASSSQTGVGELFF. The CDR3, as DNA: TGTGCCAGCAGTTCCCAGACAGGTGTCGGGGAGCTGTTTTTT.

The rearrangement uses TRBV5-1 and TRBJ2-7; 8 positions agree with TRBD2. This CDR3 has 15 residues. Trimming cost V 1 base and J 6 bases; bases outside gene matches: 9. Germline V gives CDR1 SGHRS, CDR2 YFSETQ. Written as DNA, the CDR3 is TGCGCCAGCAGCTTGTTTACCAGCGGGAGAACCGAGCAGTACTTC. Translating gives CASSLFTSGRTEQYF.

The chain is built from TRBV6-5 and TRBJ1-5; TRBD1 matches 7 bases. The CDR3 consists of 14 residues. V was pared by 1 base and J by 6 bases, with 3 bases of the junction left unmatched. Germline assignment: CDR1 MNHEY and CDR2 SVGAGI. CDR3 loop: CASSYLSGGQPQHF. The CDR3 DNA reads TGTGCCAGCAGTTACTTATCAGGGGGTCAGCCCCAGCATTTT.

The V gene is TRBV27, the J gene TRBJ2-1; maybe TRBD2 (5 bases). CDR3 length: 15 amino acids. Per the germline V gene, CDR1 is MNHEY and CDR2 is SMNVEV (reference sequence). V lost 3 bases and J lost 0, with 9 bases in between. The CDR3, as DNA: TGTGCCAGCAGTTTCGAGGGCTACTCCTACAATGAGCAGTTCTTC. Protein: CASSFEGYSYNEQFF.

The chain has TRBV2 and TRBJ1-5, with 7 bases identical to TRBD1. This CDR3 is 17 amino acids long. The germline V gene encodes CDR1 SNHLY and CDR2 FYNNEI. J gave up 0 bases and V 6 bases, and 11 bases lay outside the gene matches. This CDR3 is CASRGKGALYSNQPQHF. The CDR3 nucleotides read TGTGCCAGCAGGGGAAAGGGGGCCCTTTATAGCAATCAGCCCCAGCATTTT.

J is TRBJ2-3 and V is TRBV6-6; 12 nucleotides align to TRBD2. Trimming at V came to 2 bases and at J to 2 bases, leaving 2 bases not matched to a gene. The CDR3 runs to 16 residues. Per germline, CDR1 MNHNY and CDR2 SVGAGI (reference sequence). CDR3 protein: CASSYGLAGPTDTQYF. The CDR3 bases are TGTGCCAGCAGTTACGGACTAGCGGGACCCACAGATACGCAGTATTTT.

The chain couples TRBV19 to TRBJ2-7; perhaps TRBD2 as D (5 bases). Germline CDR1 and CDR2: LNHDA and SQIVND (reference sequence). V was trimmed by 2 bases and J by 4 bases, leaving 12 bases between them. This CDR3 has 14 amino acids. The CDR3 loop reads CASSITLAGYEQYF. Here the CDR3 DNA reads TGTGCCAGTAGTATAACCTTGGCGGGTTACGAGCAGTACTTC.

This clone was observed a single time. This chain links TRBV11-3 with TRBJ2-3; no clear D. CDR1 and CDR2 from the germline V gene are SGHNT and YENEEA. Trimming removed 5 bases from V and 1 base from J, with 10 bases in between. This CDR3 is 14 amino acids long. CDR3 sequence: CASSPTSGTDTQYF. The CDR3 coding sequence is TGTGCCAGCAGCCCGACTTCAGGCACAGATACGCAGTATTTT.

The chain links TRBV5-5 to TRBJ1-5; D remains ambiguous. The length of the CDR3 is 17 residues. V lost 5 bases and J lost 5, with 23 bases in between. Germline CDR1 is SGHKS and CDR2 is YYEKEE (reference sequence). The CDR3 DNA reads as TGTGCCAGCAGTCCGTCCGGGCGAGGGAAGGCGGATCAGCCCCAGCATTTT. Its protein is CASSPSGRGKADQPQHF.

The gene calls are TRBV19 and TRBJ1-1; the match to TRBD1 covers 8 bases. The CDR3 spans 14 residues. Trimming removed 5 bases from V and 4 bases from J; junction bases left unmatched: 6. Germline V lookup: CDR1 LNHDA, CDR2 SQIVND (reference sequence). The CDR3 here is CASSVRQGSTEAFF. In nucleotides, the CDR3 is TGTGCCAGTAGTGTTAGACAGGGGTCCACTGAAGCTTTCTTT.